The rows below give T cell receptor beta chains drawn from one sample of a study of blood T cell repertoires in COVID-19. TCRdb's table, derived via immunoSEQ multiplex PCR, lists solely in-frame clones and lacks some. The sample consists of 40,000 to 50,000 clones, about three quarters of them appearing once. Material for sequencing was peripheral blood. The receptors stem from a woman in her 70s with acute or convalescent COVID-19. Each CDR3 is given with its conserved first and last residue. D genes are given only for firm matches. Clone size is stated in some rows and not others, as once, few, many or a class when expanded.

TRBV4-1	-	TRBJ1-5	TRBD1	CASSQGLDREYQPQHF	TGCGCCAGCAGCCAAGGTCTCGACAGGGAGTATCAGCCCCAGCATTTT
TRBV29-1	-	TRBJ2-2	-	CSVIGGQTNTGELFF	TGCAGCGTTATAGGAGGTCAGACGAACACCGGGGAGCTGTTTTTT
TRBV27	few	TRBJ1-1	-	CASSRGGNTEAFF	TGTGCCAGCAGTCGCGGGGGAAACACTGAAGCTTTCTTT
TRBV30	-	TRBJ1-2	-	CAWSVGVGYTF	TGTGCCTGGAGTGTCGGGGTTGGCTACACCTTC
TRBV6-1	-	TRBJ2-1	TRBD2	CASSEVAGMGNEQFF	TGTGCCAGCAGTGAGGTAGCGGGAATGGGTAATGAGCAGTTCTTC
TRBV5-4	-	TRBJ2-3	TRBD2	CASSLQRGFRTDTQYF	TGTGCCAGCAGCTTGCAGCGGGGCTTCCGCACAGATACGCAGTATTTT
TRBV9	-	TRBJ2-1	TRBD2	CASSVGGLAGGYEQFF	TGTGCCAGCAGCGTAGGAGGCCTAGCGGGCGGTTATGAGCAGTTCTTC
TRBV9	-	TRBJ1-4	TRBD1	CASSVASQGAANEKLFF	TGTGCCAGCAGCGTAGCTTCCCAGGGGGCGGCTAATGAAAAACTGTTTTTT
TRBV19	-	TRBJ2-3	-	CASSGLRLSTDTQYF	TGTGCCAGTAGTGGATTGCGGCTTAGCACAGATACGCAGTATTTT
TRBV6-5	-	TRBJ1-6	-	CASSRAGVNSPLHF	TGTGCCAGCAGTCGGGCGGGGGTTAATTCACCCCTCCACTTT
TRBV6-5	-	TRBJ2-7	-	CASSLPYEQYF	TGTGCCAGCAGTCTACCCTACGAGCAGTACTTC
TRBV7-8	-	TRBJ2-2	TRBD1	CASSRRGRTTGELFF	TGTGCCAGCAGCCGCAGGGGGCGCACCACCGGGGAGCTGTTTTTT
TRBV5-4	-	TRBJ1-2	-	CASSLGLQGPSGGYTF	TGTGCCAGCAGCTTAGGTTTACAGGGTCCATCCGGCGGCTACACCTTC
TRBV10-1	-	TRBJ2-1	TRBD2	CASSDLTSGGLEQFF	TGCGCCAGCAGTGACCTGACTAGCGGGGGCCTTGAGCAGTTCTTC
TRBV19	-	TRBJ1-6	-	CASSIRGASPLHF	TGTGCCAGTAGTATACGGGGGGCCTCACCCCTCCACTTT
TRBV6-1	-	TRBJ2-3	TRBD1	CASSEVPHRGTDTQYF	TGTGCCAGCAGTGAAGTCCCGCACAGGGGGACAGATACGCAGTATTTT
TRBV10-3	-	TRBJ1-1	-	CAINRNREGTEAFF	TGTGCCATCAATCGGAACAGGGAGGGCACTGAAGCTTTCTTT
TRBV6-2/TRBV6-3	few	TRBJ1-1	TRBD1	CASSYTRTGMNTEAFF	TGTGCCAGCAGTTACACGAGGACAGGGATGAACACTGAAGCTTTCTTT
TRBV10-3	once	TRBJ2-3	TRBD1	CAIMQGVLTDTQYF	TGTGCCATCATGCAGGGGGTTTTGACAGATACGCAGTATTTT
TRBV9	-	TRBJ1-1	-	CASSVGAGGNTEAFF	TGTGCCAGCAGCGTAGGAGCTGGGGGCAACACTGAAGCTTTCTTT
TRBV5-1	-	TRBJ2-7	TRBD1	CASSLGQGWLEQYF	TGCGCCAGCAGCTTAGGACAGGGGTGGCTCGAGCAGTACTTC
TRBV28	-	TRBJ1-5	-	CASKKWQSNQPQHF	TGTGCCAGCAAGAAATGGCAGAGCAATCAGCCCCAGCATTTT
TRBV10-3	-	TRBJ2-3	TRBD2	CAISEQRDGDTQYF	TGTGCCATCAGTGAGCAGCGGGATGGAGATACGCAGTATTTT
TRBV27	-	TRBJ2-7	TRBD2	CASSGTSGRVYEQYF	TGTGCCAGCAGCGGGACTAGCGGGAGGGTTTACGAGCAGTACTTC
TRBV6-2/TRBV6-3	-	TRBJ1-1	-	CASSTEGLNTEAFF	TGTGCCAGCAGTACCGAGGGCCTCAACACTGAAGCTTTCTTT
TRBV30	medium-sized	TRBJ2-7	-	CAWSGQYEQYF	TGTGCCTGGAGTGGACAGTACGAGCAGTACTTC
TRBV10-3	-	TRBJ2-7	-	CAISESASYEQYF	TGTGCCATCAGTGAGTCGGCTTCCTACGAGCAGTACTTC
TRBV27	-	TRBJ1-2	TRBD1	CASSANTGGDGYTF	TGTGCCAGCAGTGCTAACACAGGGGGGGATGGCTACACCTTC
TRBV5-1	-	TRBJ1-4	TRBD1	CASSQGQGTNEKLFF	TGCGCCAGCAGCCAGGGACAGGGGACTAATGAAAAACTGTTTTTT